These 4 T cell receptor beta chains share one sample of origin, sequenced in a study of neurological immune-mediated disorders. In TCRdb, the 5' RACE reads were re-called with MiXCR into one record per CDR3 protein. The table includes tens of thousands of distinct CDR3 sequences, 4% detected once. What was sequenced was CD4+ T cells from blood. These receptors all come from a woman aged 40 to 50 with multiple sclerosis.

This clonotype was observed many times. This rearrangement joins TRBV20-1 to TRBJ1-6, with 9 bases identical to TRBD1. The CDR3 extends over 13 amino acids. V gave up 6 bases and J gave up 5 bases; unmatched junction bases: 2. Per germline, CDR1 DFQATT and CDR2 SNEGSKA (reference sequence). In DNA form, the CDR3 reads TGCAGTGCAGGACAGGGGAATAATTCACCCCTCCACTTT. Translation: CSAGQGNNSPLHF.

V is TRBV5-1 and J is TRBJ2-7; 12 nucleotides agree with TRBD1. With 4 bases clipped from V and 0 bases from J, the junction kept 5 bases outside the gene matches. The germline V gene encodes CDR1 SGHRS and CDR2 YFSETQ. The CDR3 is 16 amino acids. CDR3 in DNA: TGCGCCAGCAGCCAAGCGGGACAGGGGGCCTCCTACGAGCAGTACTTC. This sequence encodes CASSQAGQGASYEQYF.

This clonotype was seen ten or more times. J is TRBJ2-3 and V is TRBV10-2; D not certain. The CDR3 has 14 amino acids. Trimming pared 8 bases from V and 0 bases from J, leaving 12 bases between. Germline CDR1 reads WSHSY; CDR2 reads SAAADI. CDR3 loop: CASSRVDSTDTQYF. The DNA for the CDR3 is TGCGCCAGCTCACGGGTCGATAGCACAGATACGCAGTATTTT.

This clonotype has at least ten counts. The CDR3 DNA sequence: TGCAGTGCTCTCCAGGGGCCTTCTACCCAGTACTTC. Its protein is CSALQGPSTQYF. The chain carries TRBV20-1 and TRBJ2-5; perhaps TRBD1 as D (6 bases). The ends were cut back, 5 bases at V and 8 bases at J, with 15 bases in the middle. The length of the CDR3 is 12 residues. Looked up from germline, CDR1 is DFQATT and CDR2 is SNEGSKA (reference sequence).